These T cell receptor beta chains were read from a single sample in a study of response to subunit inactivated influenza vaccine. TCRdb reanalysed the RT-PCR reads using MiXCR and keeps one entry per CDR3 protein. The sample contains about 570,000 distinct CDR3 sequences, approximately 10% of which appear only once. The sample in question was PBMCs from blood, obtained on the day of vaccination. All receptors come from a man over 45 who received an inactivated influenza vaccine. Each CDR3 is given with its conserved first and last residue. The D gene is left open where the match is weak. Some rows have no size entry. The others give once, few or many, or a class for an expanded clone.

d_gene: .; v_gene: TRBV20-1; j_gene: TRBJ2-3; abundance: .; CDR3aa: CSAARQSGRNTQYF; CDR3nt: TGCAGTGCTGCCAGACAGTCCGGTCGGAATACGCAGTATTTT
d_gene: TRBD2; v_gene: TRBV4-3; j_gene: TRBJ2-1; abundance: few; CDR3aa: CASSWRVEREGPYNEQFF; CDR3nt: TGCGCCAGCAGCTGGCGTGTCGAGCGGGAGGGTCCCTACAATGAGCAGTTCTTC
d_gene: .; v_gene: TRBV20-1; j_gene: TRBJ1-6; abundance: .; CDR3aa: CSATPWGSPLHF; CDR3nt: TGCAGTGCTACCCCTTGGGGGTCACCCCTCCACTTT
d_gene: .; v_gene: TRBV7-2; j_gene: TRBJ1-1; abundance: .; CDR3aa: CASSRGQILQRTEAFF; CDR3nt: TGTGCCAGCAGCCGCGGACAGATCCTACAAAGGACTGAAGCTTTCTTT
d_gene: .; v_gene: TRBV12-3/TRBV12-4; j_gene: TRBJ2-5; abundance: many; CDR3aa: CASSLAGPQETQYF; CDR3nt: TGTGCCAGCAGTTTAGCCGGGCCTCAAGAGACCCAGTACTTC
d_gene: .; v_gene: TRBV5-1; j_gene: TRBJ1-3; abundance: .; CDR3aa: CASSDGAYSGNTIYF; CDR3nt: TGCGCCAGCAGCGACGGCGCTTACTCTGGAAACACCATATATTTT
d_gene: TRBD2; v_gene: TRBV20-1; j_gene: TRBJ2-5; abundance: .; CDR3aa: CSATGLAGHLTQYF; CDR3nt: TGCAGTGCTACGGGACTAGCGGGACATCTGACCCAGTACTTC
d_gene: TRBD1; v_gene: TRBV10-3; j_gene: TRBJ2-7; abundance: few; CDR3aa: CATGQGNNGYEQYF; CDR3nt: TGTGCCACCGGACAGGGGAATAATGGATACGAGCAGTACTTC
d_gene: .; v_gene: TRBV12-3/TRBV12-4; j_gene: TRBJ2-5; abundance: few; CDR3aa: CASSPNRGYQETQYF; CDR3nt: TGTGCCAGCAGTCCGAATCGCGGGTACCAAGAGACCCAGTACTTC
d_gene: .; v_gene: TRBV20-1; j_gene: TRBJ1-2; abundance: many; CDR3aa: CSAREIHLNYGYTF; CDR3nt: TGCAGTGCTAGAGAGATCCACCTCAACTATGGCTACACCTTC
d_gene: TRBD2; v_gene: TRBV6-1; j_gene: TRBJ2-7; abundance: .; CDR3aa: CASTESSGSGYEQYF; CDR3nt: TGTGCCAGCACCGAGTCTAGCGGGAGTGGCTACGAGCAGTACTTC
d_gene: .; v_gene: TRBV20-1; j_gene: TRBJ1-5; abundance: few; CDR3aa: CSALAGSNQPQHF; CDR3nt: TGCAGTGCTTTAGCCGGTAGCAATCAGCCCCAGCATTTT
d_gene: .; v_gene: TRBV7-9; j_gene: TRBJ2-1; abundance: many; CDR3aa: CASSEQDEQFF; CDR3nt: TGTGCCAGCAGCGAGCAAGATGAGCAGTTCTTC
d_gene: .; v_gene: TRBV7-2; j_gene: TRBJ1-5; abundance: .; CDR3aa: CASSFSQVSNQPQHF; CDR3nt: TGTGCCAGCAGCTTTTCACAGGTTAGCAATCAGCCCCAGCATTTT